This T cell receptor beta chain was identified in a study of siplizumab effects on memory and regulatory T cells. This clone has only one observation. Antigen: not known. Study outcomes and limitations: There were only a minor fraction of alloreactive clones that mapped to unstimulated subsets.

Trimming took off 8 bases at V and 0 bases at J, with 20 bases between the two ends. This CDR3 is built from 15 residues. Germline lookup yields CDR1 GTSNPN and CDR2 SVGIG (reference sequence). Using immunoSEQ multiplex PCR, the repertoire was profiled, and TCRdb retains in-frame clones only, with some absent. Of some 99,000 clones listed, roughly 94% are singletons. The rearrangement joins TRBV30 to TRBJ2-7; D is possibly TRBD2 (6 bases). This receptor was taken from a human donor in good health. The specimen sequenced was Tregs sorted from blood. CDR3 loop: CALVLGGPSSYEQYF. The CDR3 DNA reads TGTGCCCTCGTGTTGGGAGGTCCTAGCTCCTACGAGCAGTACTTC.